The clone carrying this T cell receptor beta chain was counted at least ten times. The source of the sample is a study of regulatory T cells in long-lasting Graves disease. As for the study in general: Antithyroid drugs had been given to newly diagnosed Graves' patients for under 3 months.

Researchers made TCR beta libraries by using iRepertoire HTBI primers and running Arm-PCR on CDR3 regions. TCRdb re-derived calls from the multiplex PCR reads in MiXCR, one entry per CDR3 protein. The data hold 530,000 or so distinct CDR3 sequences, with roughly 15% observed a single time. CDR3 length: 17 amino acids. Germline V gene data show CDR1 as SGHTA and CDR2 as FQGTGA. V gave up 5 bases and J gave up 0 bases, with 19 bases separating them. Specified time point: newly diagnosed GD, antithyroid drugs for less than 3 months. Making the TCR library involved RNA that had been extracted from PBMCs. Another study also made use of these data, one on T cells in Graves' hyperthyroidism and ophthalmopathy. That source adds: The hyperthyroidism patients had all been newly diagnosed, and their disease duration was under 2 months. Their ages ranged from 18 to 65 years.

The specimen was peripheral blood mononuclear cells (PBMCs), collected at new diagnosis, from a patient treated with antithyroid drugs. The chain is built from TRBV7-3 and TRBJ1-1; tentative D call: TRBD1 (6 bases). The receptor was derived from a man aged 18 to 29 with Graves disease. The CDR3 coding sequence is TGTGCCAGCAGCCTGGCGGGGGGCGAACCCCTGAACACTGAAGCTTTCTTT. This encodes CASSLAGGEPLNTEAFF.